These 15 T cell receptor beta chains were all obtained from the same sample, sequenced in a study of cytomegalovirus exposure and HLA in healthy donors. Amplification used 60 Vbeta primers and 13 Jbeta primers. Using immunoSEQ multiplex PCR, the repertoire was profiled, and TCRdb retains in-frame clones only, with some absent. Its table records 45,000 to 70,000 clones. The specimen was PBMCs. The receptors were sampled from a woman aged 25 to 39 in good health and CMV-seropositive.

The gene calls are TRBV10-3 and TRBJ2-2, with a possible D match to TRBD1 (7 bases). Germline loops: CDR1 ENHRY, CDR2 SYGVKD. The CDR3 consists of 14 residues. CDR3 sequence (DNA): TGTGCAATATGGGGGGACAGCAACACCGGGGAGCTGTTTTTT. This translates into CAIWGDSNTGELFF.

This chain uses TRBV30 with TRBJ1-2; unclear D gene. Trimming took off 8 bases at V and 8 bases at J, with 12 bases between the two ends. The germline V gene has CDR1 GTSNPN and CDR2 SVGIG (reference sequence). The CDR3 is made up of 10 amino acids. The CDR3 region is CARRAGGYTF. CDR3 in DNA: TGTGCCCGCCGAGCAGGCGGCTACACCTTC.

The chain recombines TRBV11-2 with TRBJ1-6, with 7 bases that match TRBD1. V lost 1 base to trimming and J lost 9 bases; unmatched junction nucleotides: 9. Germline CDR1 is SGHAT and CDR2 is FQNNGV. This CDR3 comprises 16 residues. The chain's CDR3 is CASSLGRQGSGSPLHF. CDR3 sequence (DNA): TGTGCCAGCAGCTTAGGTAGACAGGGATCGGGTTCACCCCTCCACTTT.

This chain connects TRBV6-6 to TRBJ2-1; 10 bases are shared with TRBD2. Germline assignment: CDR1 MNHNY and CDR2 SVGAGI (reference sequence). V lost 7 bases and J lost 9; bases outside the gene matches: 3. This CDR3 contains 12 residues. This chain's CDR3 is CASNPSGGEQFF. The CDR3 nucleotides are TGTGCCAGCAATCCTAGCGGGGGTGAGCAGTTCTTC.

In DNA, the CDR3 is TGTGCCAGCAGTTTATCGGGACAGGGATATGGCTACACCTTC. Its protein product is CASSLSGQGYGYTF. V gene TRBV27 combines with J gene TRBJ1-2; the match to TRBD1 covers 9 bases. The CDR3 is 14 residues long. V lost 0 bases to trimming and J lost 5 bases; unmatched junction nucleotides: 1. Germline assignment: CDR1 MNHEY and CDR2 SMNVEV (reference sequence).

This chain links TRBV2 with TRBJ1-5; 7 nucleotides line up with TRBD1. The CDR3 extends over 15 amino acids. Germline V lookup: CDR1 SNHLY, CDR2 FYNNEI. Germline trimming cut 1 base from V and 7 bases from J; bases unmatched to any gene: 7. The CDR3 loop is CASSEVGGRIQPQHF. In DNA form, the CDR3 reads TGTGCCAGCAGTGAAGTAGGGGGCAGGATACAGCCCCAGCATTTT.

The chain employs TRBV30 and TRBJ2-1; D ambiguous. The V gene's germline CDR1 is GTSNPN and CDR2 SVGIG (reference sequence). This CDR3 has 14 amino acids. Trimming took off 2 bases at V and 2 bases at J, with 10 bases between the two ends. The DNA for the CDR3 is TGTGCCTGGAGTACCCGGGTCCCCTACAATGAGCAGTTCTTC. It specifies CAWSTRVPYNEQFF.

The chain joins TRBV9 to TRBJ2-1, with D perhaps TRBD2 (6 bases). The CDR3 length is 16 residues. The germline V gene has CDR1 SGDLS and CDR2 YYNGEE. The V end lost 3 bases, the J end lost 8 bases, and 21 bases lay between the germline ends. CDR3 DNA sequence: TGTGCCAGCAGCGGGAACCGGGACCGGACGGGGGATGAGCAGTTCTTC. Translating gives CASSGNRDRTGDEQFF. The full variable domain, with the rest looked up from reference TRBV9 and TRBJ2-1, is DSGVTQTPKHLITATGQRVTLRCSPRSGDLSVYWYQQSLDQGLQFLIQYYNGEERAKGNILERFSAQQFPDLHSELNLSSLELGDSALYFCASSGNRDRTGDEQFFGPGTRLTVL.

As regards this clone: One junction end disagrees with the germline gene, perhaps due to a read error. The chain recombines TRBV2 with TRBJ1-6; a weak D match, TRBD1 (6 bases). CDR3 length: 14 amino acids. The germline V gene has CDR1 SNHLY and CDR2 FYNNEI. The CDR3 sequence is CASRHREAHSPLHF. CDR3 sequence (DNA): TGTGCCAGCAGACACAGGGAAGCCCATTCTCCCCTCCACTTT.

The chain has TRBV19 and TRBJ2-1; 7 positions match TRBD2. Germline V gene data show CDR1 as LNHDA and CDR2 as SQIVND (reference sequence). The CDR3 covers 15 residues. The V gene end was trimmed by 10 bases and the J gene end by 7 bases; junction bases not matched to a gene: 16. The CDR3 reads CATQLAATTGNEQFF. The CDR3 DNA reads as TGTGCCACCCAGCTAGCGGCGACCACGGGGAATGAGCAGTTCTTC.

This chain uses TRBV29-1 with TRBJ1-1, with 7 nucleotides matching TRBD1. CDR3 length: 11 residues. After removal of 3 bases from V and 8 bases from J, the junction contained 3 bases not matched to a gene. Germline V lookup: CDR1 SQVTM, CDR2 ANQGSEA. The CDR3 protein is CSVDRGPEAFF. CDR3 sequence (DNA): TGCAGCGTTGATAGGGGGCCGGAAGCTTTCTTT. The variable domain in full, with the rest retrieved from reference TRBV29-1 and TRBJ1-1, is SAVISQKPSRDICQRGTSLTIQCQVDSQVTMMFWYRQQPGQSLTLIATANQGSEATYESGFVIDKFPISRPNLTFSTLTVSNMSPEDSSIYLCSVDRGPEAFFGQGTRLTVV.

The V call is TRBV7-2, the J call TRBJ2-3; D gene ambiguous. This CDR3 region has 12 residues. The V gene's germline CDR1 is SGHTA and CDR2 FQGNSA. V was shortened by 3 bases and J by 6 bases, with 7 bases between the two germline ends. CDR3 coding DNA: TGTGCCAGCAGCTTCTCCGGGGATACGCAGTATTTT. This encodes CASSFSGDTQYF.

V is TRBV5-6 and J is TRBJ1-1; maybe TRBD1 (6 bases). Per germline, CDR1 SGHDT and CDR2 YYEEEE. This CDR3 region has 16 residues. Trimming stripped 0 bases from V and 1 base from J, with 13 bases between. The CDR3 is CASSLAQRGSNTEAFF. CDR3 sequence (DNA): TGTGCCAGCAGCTTGGCCCAGAGGGGGTCGAACACTGAAGCTTTCTTT.

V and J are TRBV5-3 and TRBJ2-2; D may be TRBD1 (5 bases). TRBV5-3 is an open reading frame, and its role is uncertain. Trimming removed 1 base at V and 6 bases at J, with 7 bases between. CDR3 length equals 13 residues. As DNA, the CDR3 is TGTGCCAGAAGCTTGTTCAGGGCCGGGGAGCTGTTTTTT. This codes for CARSLFRAGELFF.

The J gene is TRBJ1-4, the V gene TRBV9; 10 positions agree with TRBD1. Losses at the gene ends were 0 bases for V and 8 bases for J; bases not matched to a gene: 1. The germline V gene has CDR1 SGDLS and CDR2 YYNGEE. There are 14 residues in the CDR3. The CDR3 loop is CASSVAGQGEKLFF. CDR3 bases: TGTGCCAGCAGCGTAGCGGGACAGGGGGAAAAACTGTTTTTT.